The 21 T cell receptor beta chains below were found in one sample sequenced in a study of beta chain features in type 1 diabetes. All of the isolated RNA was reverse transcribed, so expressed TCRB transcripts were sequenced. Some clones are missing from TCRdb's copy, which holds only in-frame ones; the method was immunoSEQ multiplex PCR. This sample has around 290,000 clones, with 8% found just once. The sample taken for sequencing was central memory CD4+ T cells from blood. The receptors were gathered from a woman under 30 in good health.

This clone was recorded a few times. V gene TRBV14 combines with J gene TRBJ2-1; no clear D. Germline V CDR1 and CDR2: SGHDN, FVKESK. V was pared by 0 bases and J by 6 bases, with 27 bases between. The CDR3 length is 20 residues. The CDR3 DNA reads TGTGCCAGCAGCCAAGATCGGCCGGGTCCAACAAGAGGCCCTATCAATGAGCAGTTCTTC. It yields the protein CASSQDRPGPTRGPINEQFF.

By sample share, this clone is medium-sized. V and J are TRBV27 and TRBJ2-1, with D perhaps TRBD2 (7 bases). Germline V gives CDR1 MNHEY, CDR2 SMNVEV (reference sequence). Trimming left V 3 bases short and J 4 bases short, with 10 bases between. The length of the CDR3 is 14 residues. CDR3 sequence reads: CASSFGGAYNEQFF. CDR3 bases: TGTGCCAGCAGTTTTGGGGGGGCATACAATGAGCAGTTCTTC.

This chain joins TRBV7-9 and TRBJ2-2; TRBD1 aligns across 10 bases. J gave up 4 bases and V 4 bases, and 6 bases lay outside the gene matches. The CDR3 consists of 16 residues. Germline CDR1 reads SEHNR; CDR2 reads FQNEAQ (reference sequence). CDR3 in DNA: TGTGCCAGCAGCTCCCGGGACAGGGGATCCACCGGGGAGCTGTTTTTT. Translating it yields CASSSRDRGSTGELFF.

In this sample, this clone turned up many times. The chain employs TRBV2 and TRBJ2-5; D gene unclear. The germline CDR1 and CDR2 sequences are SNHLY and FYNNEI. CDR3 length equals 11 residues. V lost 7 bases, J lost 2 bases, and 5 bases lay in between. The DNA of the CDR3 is TGTGCCAGCACCTGGCAAGAGACCCAGTACTTC. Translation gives CASTWQETQYF.

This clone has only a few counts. Here the CDR3 DNA reads TGTGCCAGCAGGCATACGGGATTAGGCGGCTACGAGCAGTACTTC. It encodes CASRHTGLGGYEQYF. The chain has TRBV7-9 and TRBJ2-7, with a possible D match to TRBD2 (5 bases). The germline V gene encodes CDR1 SEHNR and CDR2 FQNEAQ (reference sequence). Trimming stripped 6 bases from V and 3 bases from J, with 18 bases between. This CDR3 is built from 15 residues.

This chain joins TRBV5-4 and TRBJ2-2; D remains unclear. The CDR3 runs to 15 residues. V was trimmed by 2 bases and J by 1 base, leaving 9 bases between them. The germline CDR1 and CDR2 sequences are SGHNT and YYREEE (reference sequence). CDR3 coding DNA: TGTGCCAGCAGCTTCACTCTCTTGAACACCGGGGAGCTGTTTTTT. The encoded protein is CASSFTLLNTGELFF.

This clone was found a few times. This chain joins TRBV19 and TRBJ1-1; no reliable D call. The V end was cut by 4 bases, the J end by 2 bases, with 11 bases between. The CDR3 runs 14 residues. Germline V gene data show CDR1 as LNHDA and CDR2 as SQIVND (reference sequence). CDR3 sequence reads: CASSKGFGNTEAFF. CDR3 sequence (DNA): TGTGCCAGTAGTAAAGGCTTTGGAAACACTGAAGCTTTCTTT.

The CDR3 DNA is TGTGCCAGCAGGAAGTCTCCGGGCGAGCAGTACGTC. Encoded protein: CASRKSPGEQYV. J is TRBJ2-7 and V is TRBV6-6; D remains ambiguous. Germline CDR1 reads MNHNY; CDR2 reads SVGAGI (reference sequence). This CDR3 is built from 12 residues. With 6 bases removed from V and 6 bases from J, the gap between germline ends came to 12 bases.

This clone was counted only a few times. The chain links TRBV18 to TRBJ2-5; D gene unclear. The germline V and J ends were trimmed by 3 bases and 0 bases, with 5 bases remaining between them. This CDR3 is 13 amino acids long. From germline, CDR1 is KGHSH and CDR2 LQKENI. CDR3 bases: TGTGCCAGCTCACCTAATTACCAAGAGACCCAGTACTTC. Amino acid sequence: CASSPNYQETQYF.

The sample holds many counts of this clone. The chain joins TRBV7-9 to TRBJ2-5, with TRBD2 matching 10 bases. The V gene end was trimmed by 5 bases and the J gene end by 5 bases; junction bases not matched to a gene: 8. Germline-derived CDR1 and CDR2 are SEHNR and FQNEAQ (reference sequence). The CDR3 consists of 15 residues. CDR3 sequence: CASSPILAGDETQYF. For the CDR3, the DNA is TGTGCCAGCAGCCCCATTCTAGCGGGAGACGAGACCCAGTACTTC.

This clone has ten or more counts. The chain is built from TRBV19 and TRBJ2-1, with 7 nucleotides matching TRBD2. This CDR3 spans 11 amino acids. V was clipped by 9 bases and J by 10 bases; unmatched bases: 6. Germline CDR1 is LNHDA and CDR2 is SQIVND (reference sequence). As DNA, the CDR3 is TGTGCCAGGCGGCGGGAGTACGAGCAGTTCTTC. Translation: CARRREYEQFF.

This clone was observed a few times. CDR3 in amino acids: CAWSQRQGANGYTF. The CDR3 region has the DNA TGTGCCTGGAGTCAGCGACAGGGGGCAAATGGCTACACCTTC. V usage is TRBV30 and J usage is TRBJ1-2; the match to TRBD1 covers 10 bases. The V and J ends lost 2 bases and 6 bases, in that order; junction bases with no gene match: 6. This CDR3 region has 14 residues. Germline assignment: CDR1 GTSNPN and CDR2 SVGIG (reference sequence).

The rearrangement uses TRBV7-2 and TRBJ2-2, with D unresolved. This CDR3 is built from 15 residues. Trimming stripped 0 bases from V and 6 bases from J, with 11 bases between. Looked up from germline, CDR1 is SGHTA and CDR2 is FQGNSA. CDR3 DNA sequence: TGTGCCAGCAGCTTAGCAACCGGGTCCGCCGGGGAGCTGTTTTTT. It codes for CASSLATGSAGELFF.

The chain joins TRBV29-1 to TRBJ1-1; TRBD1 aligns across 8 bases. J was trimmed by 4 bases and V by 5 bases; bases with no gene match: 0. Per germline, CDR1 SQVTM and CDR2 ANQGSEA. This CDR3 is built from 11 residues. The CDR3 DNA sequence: TGCAGCGTTACAGGGGGCACTGAAGCTTTCTTT. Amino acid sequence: CSVTGGTEAFF. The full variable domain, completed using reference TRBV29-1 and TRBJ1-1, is SAVISQKPSRDICQRGTSLTIQCQVDSQVTMMFWYRQQPGQSLTLIATANQGSEATYESGFVIDKFPISRPNLTFSTLTVSNMSPEDSSIYLCSVTGGTEAFFGQGTRLTVV.

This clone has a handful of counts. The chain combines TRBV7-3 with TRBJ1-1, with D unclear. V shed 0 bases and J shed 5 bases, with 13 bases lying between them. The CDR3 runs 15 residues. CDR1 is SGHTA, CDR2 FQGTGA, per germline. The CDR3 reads CASSLTFGSRTEAFF. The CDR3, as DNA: TGTGCCAGCAGCTTAACGTTCGGCAGCCGGACTGAAGCTTTCTTT.

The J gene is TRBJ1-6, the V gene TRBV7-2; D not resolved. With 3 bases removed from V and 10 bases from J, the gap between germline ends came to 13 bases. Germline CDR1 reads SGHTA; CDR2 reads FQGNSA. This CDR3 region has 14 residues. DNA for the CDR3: TGTGCCAGCAGCTTCGTAGCGGGGAGCTCACCCCTCCACTTT. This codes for CASSFVAGSSPLHF.

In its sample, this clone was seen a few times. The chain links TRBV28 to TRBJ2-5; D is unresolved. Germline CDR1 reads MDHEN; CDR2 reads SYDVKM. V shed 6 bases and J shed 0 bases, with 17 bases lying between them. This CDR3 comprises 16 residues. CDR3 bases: TGTGCCAGCAGCAGCGTGAGAGGCTCGTACCAAGAGACCCAGTACTTC. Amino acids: CASSSVRGSYQETQYF. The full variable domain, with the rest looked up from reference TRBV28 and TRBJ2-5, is DVKVTQSSRYLVKRTGEKVFLECVQDMDHENMFWYRQDPGLGLRLIYFSYDVKMKEKGDIPEGYSVSREKKERFSLILESASTNQTSMYLCASSSVRGSYQETQYFGPGTRLLVL.

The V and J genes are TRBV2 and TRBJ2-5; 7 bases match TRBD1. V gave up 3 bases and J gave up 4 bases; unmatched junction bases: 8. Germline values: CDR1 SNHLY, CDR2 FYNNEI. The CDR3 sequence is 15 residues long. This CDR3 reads CASSDEQGYGETQYF. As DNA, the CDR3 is TGTGCCAGCAGTGACGAACAGGGGTACGGAGAGACCCAGTACTTC.

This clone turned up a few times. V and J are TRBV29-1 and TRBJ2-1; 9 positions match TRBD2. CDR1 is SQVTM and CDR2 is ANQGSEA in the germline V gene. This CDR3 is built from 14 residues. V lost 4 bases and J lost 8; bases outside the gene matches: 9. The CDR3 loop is CSVVRGGPGDEQFF. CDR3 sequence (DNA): TGCAGCGTTGTGCGGGGGGGGCCGGGAGATGAGCAGTTCTTC.

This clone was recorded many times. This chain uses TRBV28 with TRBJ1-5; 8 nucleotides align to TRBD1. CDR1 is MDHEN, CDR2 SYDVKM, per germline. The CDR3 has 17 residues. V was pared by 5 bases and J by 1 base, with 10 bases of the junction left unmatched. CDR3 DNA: TGTGCCAGCAGTGCTCGACAGGGGCTAACGAGCAATCAGCCCCAGCATTTT. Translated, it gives CASSARQGLTSNQPQHF.

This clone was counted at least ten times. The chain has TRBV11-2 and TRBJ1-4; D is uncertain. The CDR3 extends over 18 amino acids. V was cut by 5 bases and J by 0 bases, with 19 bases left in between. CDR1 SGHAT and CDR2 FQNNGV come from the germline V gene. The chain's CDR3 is CASSPRTPTGTTNEKLFF. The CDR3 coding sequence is TGTGCCAGCAGCCCCCGGACGCCGACCGGGACAACTAATGAAAAACTGTTTTTT.